The source of this TCR beta chain is a study of blood T cell repertoires in COVID-19 (dated by TCRdb to 2018 to 2020). Background for the entire study: Samples covering the acute and convalescent phases of COVID-19 were provided by collaborators in the United States, Italy and Spain. The dataset comprised deeply sampled blood TCRbeta repertoires from subjects exposed to, actively infected with, or recovered from COVID-19. The material from the prospective study consisted of cDNA or gDNA derived from T cells, B-cell-depleted T cells, or PBMCs. Where available, HLA class I and class II types were obtained from metadata supplied by the sample provider rather than from assay-based typing. The repertoires were released in a freely available public database intended as a resource for research on the immune response to SARS-CoV-2. The samples were drawn from the first 160 participants of the ongoing ImmuneRACE study and from 950 to 1,500 subjects provided by 6 global collaborators. Sample metadata almost always included a de-identified subject ID, COVID-19 status, age in years and sex. Overall study outcomes, separate from this receptor: The quantity of clinical and demographic metadata differed by source and by participant and was supplied without curation.

Worth noting for this clone: The clone's antigen remains unknown. No per-base quality is available; no much larger clone lies one base away.

The immunoSEQ Assay, a bias-controlled multiplex PCR, was used to amplify TCRbeta CDR3 regions from genomic DNA. The paper's processing steps were these. Within the assay, amplification of reference gene primers was used to estimate how many nucleated cells each sample contained. To quantify the absolute abundance of each unique TCRbeta CDR3 rearrangement, sequence reads were collapsed and filtered. For each sample, productive Simpson clonality was calculated by taking the square root of Simpson's diversity index across productive rearrangements. In its TCRdb copy, this immuneACCESS table keeps in-frame sequences only and misses some clones. Where compared with another copy, unresolved V genes explain less than half of these, and the others have no known cause. V, J and clone size were drawn from that table, and D and trimming were deduced from the DNA. The sample includes 140,000 to 150,000 clones, with around 84% observed a single time. The ten largest account for 35% to 45% of the sample.

Whole blood was collected in K2EDTA tubes by collaborating institutions according to the institutions' own protocols. For TCRbeta analysis, collaborator samples were shipped as frozen whole blood, as isolated PBMCs, or as DNA extracted from either sample type. V lost 5 bases and J lost 8 bases, and the count of bases not matched to a germline gene is 7. The CDR3 covers 15 residues, taking in both the cysteine and the phenylalanine. The kept DNA is CDR3 alone, 45 bases in frame from the first base. The germline V gene encodes CDR1 MNHEY and CDR2 SVGAGI. The origin of this receptor is a human donor in a cohort sampled during active COVID-19. The sequence links TRBV6-5 to TRBJ2-1; TRBD2 aligns with 12 central bases. Sequencing input: peripheral blood. The CDR3 has the sequence CASSLSSGGAYEQFF. The nucleotide sequence reads TGTGCCAGCAGTCTTTCTAGCGGGGGGGCATATGAGCAGTTCTTC.